This T cell receptor (beta chain) emerged from a study of blood T cell repertoires in COVID-19. Study-wide context: Sites in the United States, Italy and Spain provided acute and convalescent COVID-19 samples.

TCRdb's copy holds only in-frame clones and misses some; the assay was immunoSEQ multiplex PCR. The sample contains some 98,000 clones, approximately 86% of which appear only once. The germline gives CDR1 KGHDR, CDR2 SFDVKD. Trimming pared 2 bases from V and 2 bases from J, leaving 12 bases between. The CDR3 covers 16 residues. This rearrangement joins TRBV24-1 to TRBJ1-5; TRBD1 might be the D (6 bases). The sample consisted of peripheral blood. The sequence was collected from a man aged 70-80 years with active or convalescent COVID-19. CDR3 sequence reads: CATSDYRQVGNQPQHF. CDR3 nucleotides: TGTGCCACCAGTGATTATAGACAGGTAGGCAATCAGCCCCAGCATTTT.